The 32 T cell receptor beta chains below were found in one sample sequenced in a study of blood T cell repertoires in COVID-19. Sequencing used immunoSEQ multiplex PCR; TCRdb keeps in-frame clones, though not all of them. The sample lists more than 140,000 clones; about 86% were seen once. Sequencing was done on a sample of peripheral blood. The receptors shown here come from a woman aged 60-75 years with acute or convalescent COVID-19.

V is TRBV28 and J is TRBJ2-7; 8 nucleotides match TRBD2. Germline CDR1 reads MDHEN; CDR2 reads SYDVKM. Trimming removed 6 bases from V and 1 base from J; junction bases left unmatched: 5. The CDR3 totals 14 residues. The CDR3 coding sequence is TGTGCCAGCAGCTTTGCGGGGGGATCCTACGAGCAGTACTTC. It is translated as CASSFAGGSYEQYF.

The chain is built from TRBV9 and TRBJ2-5; D may be TRBD1 (5 bases). Germline CDR1 reads SGDLS; CDR2 reads YYNGEE. The CDR3 contains 15 residues. Trimming took 3 bases from V and 4 from J, leaving 16 bases between them. The CDR3 protein is CASSAPGMGRETQYF. CDR3 coding DNA: TGTGCCAGCAGCGCTCCTGGCATGGGGCGAGAGACCCAGTACTTC. Based on the CDR3 plus reference TRBV9 and TRBJ2-5, the full variable domain is DSGVTQTPKHLITATGQRVTLRCSPRSGDLSVYWYQQSLDQGLQFLIQYYNGEERAKGNILERFSAQQFPDLHSELNLSSLELGDSALYFCASSAPGMGRETQYFGPGTRLLVL.

The sample holds one count of this clone. The chain recombines TRBV18 with TRBJ1-6; a weak D match, TRBD1 (6 bases). Trimming pared 2 bases from V and 6 bases from J, leaving 11 bases between. There are 15 residues in the CDR3. Germline V CDR1 and CDR2: KGHSH, LQKENI. CDR3 nucleotide sequence: TGTGCCAGCTCACCATTTGAACAGGGTAATTCACCCCTCCACTTT. Translation: CASSPFEQGNSPLHF.

This chain connects TRBV6-4 to TRBJ2-1; a weak D match, TRBD2 (5 bases). Trimming shortened V by 5 bases and J by 0 bases, and 14 bases separated the two germline ends. This CDR3 is 16 amino acids long. Germline CDR1 is MRHNA and CDR2 is SNTAGT. The CDR3 sequence: CASSPEGQSSYNEQFF. As DNA, the CDR3 is TGTGCCAGCAGTCCCGAGGGCCAAAGCTCCTACAATGAGCAGTTCTTC.

The chain uses TRBV5-1 and TRBJ1-4; D is perhaps TRBD1 (5 bases). Germline values: CDR1 SGHRS, CDR2 YFSETQ. The CDR3 consists of 14 residues. V was clipped by 4 bases and J by 1 base, with 8 bases between them. The CDR3 coding sequence is TGCGCCAGCAGCGGGCAGGGAACTAATGAAAAACTGTTTTTT. This codes for CASSGQGTNEKLFF.

This chain joins TRBV30 and TRBJ1-2; no firm D call. V dropped 2 bases and J dropped 3 bases, with 10 bases sitting between them. Looked up from germline, CDR1 is GTSNPN and CDR2 is SVGIG (reference sequence). This CDR3 is 13 amino acids long. The CDR3: CAWSTLRDYGYTF. CDR3 nucleotides: TGTGCCTGGAGTACCTTACGGGACTATGGCTACACCTTC.

The rearrangement links TRBV5-5 to TRBJ1-6; TRBD1 matches at 7 bases. This CDR3 spans 16 amino acids. CDR1 and CDR2 (germline): SGHKS, YYEKEE (reference sequence). With 2 bases clipped from V and 4 bases from J, the junction kept 6 bases outside the gene matches. The CDR3 DNA is TGTGCCAGCAGCTTAACCTTACAGGGGTATAATTCACCCCTCCACTTT. Translating gives CASSLTLQGYNSPLHF.

V and J are TRBV4-3 and TRBJ1-2, with 8 bases aligning to TRBD1. CDR1 LGHNA and CDR2 YSLEER come from the germline V gene. CDR3 length: 15 residues. The ends lost 0 bases at V and 4 bases at J; junction bases unmatched: 4. CDR3 region: CASSQETGAAYGYTF. Here the CDR3 DNA reads TGCGCCAGCAGCCAAGAGACAGGGGCGGCCTATGGCTACACCTTC.

V is TRBV18 and J is TRBJ1-3; possibly TRBD1 for D (6 bases). From germline, CDR1 is KGHSH and CDR2 LQKENI. Trimming pared 2 bases from V and 4 bases from J, leaving 12 bases between. The length of the CDR3 is 15 residues. The CDR3 DNA reads as TGTGCCAGCTCACCAACAGGACAGTACGGAAACACCATATATTTT. Amino acid sequence: CASSPTGQYGNTIYF.

This chain links TRBV7-8 with TRBJ2-5; 14 bases are shared with TRBD2. Germline CDR1 is SGHVS and CDR2 is FQNEAQ. CDR3 length: 16 amino acids. Trimming took 5 bases from V and 4 from J; bases not matched to a gene: 6. The CDR3 nucleotides are TGTGCCAGCAGCCCGCGACTAGCGGGGGGGCTAGAGACCCAGTACTTC. Encoded protein: CASSPRLAGGLETQYF. Together with reference TRBV7-8 and TRBJ2-5, the CDR3 gives the full variable domain: GAGVSQSPRYKVAKRGQDVALRCDPISGHVSLFWYQQALGQGPEFLTYFQNEAQLDKSGLPSDRFFAERPEGSVSTLKIQRTQQEDSAVYLCASSPRLAGGLETQYFGPGTRLLVL.

The J gene is TRBJ2-1, the V gene TRBV27; D may be TRBD2 (6 bases). The length of the CDR3 is 14 residues. Germline CDR1 MNHEY, CDR2 SMNVEV (reference sequence). V was clipped by 8 bases and J by 3 bases, with 14 bases between them. This CDR3 is CASRGTIIYNEQFF. CDR3 nucleotides: TGTGCCAGCCGGGGGACGATTATCTACAATGAGCAGTTCTTC.

This clone has just one count. The chain carries TRBV4-1 and TRBJ1-4, with D perhaps TRBD1 (6 bases). Trimming cost V 1 base and J 10 bases, with 13 bases left between them. CDR1 is MGHRA and CDR2 is YSYEKL in the germline V gene. This CDR3 comprises 14 residues. DNA of the CDR3: TGCGCCAGCAGCCAAGTAGCCGGGACACCAAAACTGTTTTTT. Amino acid sequence: CASSQVAGTPKLFF.

CDR3 coding DNA: TGTGCCAGCAGCGTAGGAGTGGGGAGAAGAGACGGCTACACCTTC. Translated: CASSVGVGRRDGYTF. V gene TRBV9 combines with J gene TRBJ1-2; D is ambiguous. CDR3 length: 15 residues. Germline V CDR1 and CDR2: SGDLS, YYNGEE. The V end lost 0 bases, the J end lost 8 bases, and 17 bases lay between the germline ends.

This chain joins TRBV11-2 and TRBJ2-2, with 8 bases that match TRBD1. The CDR3 has 16 amino acids. Germline values: CDR1 SGHAT, CDR2 FQNNGV. With 1 base clipped from V and 1 base from J, the junction kept 2 bases outside the gene matches. CDR3 bases: TGTGCCAGCAGCTTAGCAGGGACAGGGAACACCGGGGAGCTGTTTTTT. Translation: CASSLAGTGNTGELFF.

The gene calls are TRBV5-4 and TRBJ2-5; D remains unclear. CDR1 and CDR2 (germline): SGHNT, YYREEE (reference sequence). V was pared by 1 base and J by 1 base, with 11 bases between. The CDR3 consists of 15 residues. CDR3: CASSLRRSPQETQYF. Here the CDR3 DNA reads TGTGCCAGCAGCTTGCGTAGGAGTCCCCAAGAGACCCAGTACTTC.

This chain uses TRBV6-5 with TRBJ1-5; a weak D match, TRBD1 (5 bases). The CDR3 has 13 amino acids. The ends were cut back, 5 bases at V and 5 bases at J, with 10 bases in the middle. The V gene's germline CDR1 is MNHEY and CDR2 SVGAGI. The CDR3 sequence: CASSPQADQPQHF. CDR3 in DNA: TGTGCCAGCAGTCCACAGGCCGATCAGCCCCAGCATTTT.

The chain has TRBV7-9 and TRBJ2-3, with D possibly being TRBD2 (5 bases). This CDR3 spans 14 amino acids. Germline lookup yields CDR1 SEHNR and CDR2 FQNEAQ (reference sequence). V shed 1 base and J shed 7 bases, with 12 bases lying between them. CDR3 DNA: TGTGCCAGCAGCTTAGAGTTAGCTAGCCATACGCAGTATTTT. Translation: CASSLELASHTQYF.

J is TRBJ2-7 and V is TRBV7-6; D perhaps matches TRBD2 (6 bases). The germline V gene encodes CDR1 SGHVS and CDR2 FNYEAQ. The CDR3 runs 14 residues. The V end was cut by 4 bases, the J end by 6 bases, with 16 bases between. CDR3 protein: CASSSNGGSGEQYF. Written as DNA, the CDR3 is TGTGCCAGCAGCTCCAACGGGGGATCGGGCGAGCAGTACTTC.

The chain is built from TRBV29-1 and TRBJ2-7; D gene ambiguous. This CDR3 contains 14 residues. Germline V gene data show CDR1 as SQVTM and CDR2 as ANQGSEA. Trimming removed 0 bases from V and 1 base from J, with 10 bases in between. CDR3 residues: CSVEDPPASYEQYF. CDR3 coding DNA: TGCAGCGTTGAAGATCCGCCAGCGTCCTACGAGCAGTACTTC.

This clone was observed a handful of times. The CDR3 is CASSLQTGQGDGANVLTF. The CDR3 DNA reads TGTGCCAGCAGCTTACAAACAGGTCAGGGGGACGGGGCCAACGTCCTGACTTTC. The rearrangement links TRBV11-3 to TRBJ2-6, with TRBD1 matching over 7 bases. V shed 2 bases and J 4 bases; nucleotides not matched to a gene: 11. CDR1 and CDR2 (germline): SGHNT, YENEEA. CDR3 size: 18 residues.

The rearrangement joins TRBV19 to TRBJ1-6, with no clear D. Trimming stripped 5 bases from V and 3 bases from J, with 14 bases between. From germline, CDR1 is LNHDA and CDR2 SQIVND (reference sequence). This CDR3 spans 16 amino acids. CDR3 sequence reads: CASSYSSGSYNSPLHF. The CDR3 DNA sequence: TGTGCCAGTAGTTACTCATCCGGGAGCTATAATTCACCCCTCCACTTT.

V is TRBV18 and J is TRBJ2-5; 12 bases are a match to TRBD1. J gave up 6 bases and V 0 bases, and 2 bases lay outside the gene matches. The CDR3 runs to 15 residues. CDR1 is KGHSH, CDR2 LQKENI, per germline. The CDR3 is CASSPPGQGAQTQYF. DNA of the CDR3: TGTGCCAGCTCACCACCGGGACAGGGGGCTCAGACCCAGTACTTC.

The chain links TRBV5-1 to TRBJ1-3; D is ambiguous. The CDR3 has 13 amino acids. Trimming took off 1 base at V and 8 bases at J, with 10 bases between the two ends. Germline V gene data show CDR1 as SGHRS and CDR2 as YFSETQ. CDR3 DNA sequence: TGCGCCAGCAGCTTGACACATCATGACACCATATATTTT. It is translated as CASSLTHHDTIYF.

This clone was observed a single time. The gene calls are TRBV4-1 and TRBJ2-1, with 11 bases aligning to TRBD1. V shed 3 bases, J shed 7 bases, and the junction held 14 bases outside the gene matches. The CDR3 consists of 18 residues. CDR1 and CDR2 (germline): MGHRA, YSYEKL. The CDR3 protein is CASSQPMGGTGGKNEQFF. CDR3 coding DNA: TGCGCCAGCAGCCAGCCTATGGGAGGGACAGGGGGTAAAAATGAGCAGTTCTTC.

This sequence joins TRBV28 and TRBJ2-2; 13 bases agree with TRBD2. The germline gives CDR1 MDHEN, CDR2 SYDVKM. V lost 5 bases and J lost 4; bases outside the gene matches: 7. The CDR3 consists of 17 residues. CDR3 nucleotide sequence: TGTGCCAGCAGTCACAGGACTAGCGGGGGATTCACCGGGGAGCTGTTTTTT. Encoded protein: CASSHRTSGGFTGELFF.

The chain employs TRBV27 and TRBJ1-6; D uncertain. Trimming pared 6 bases from V and 10 bases from J, leaving 16 bases between. The CDR3 length is 14 residues. CDR1 and CDR2 from the germline V gene are MNHEY and SMNVEV (reference sequence). The CDR3 here is CASRLGTTGSPLHF. The CDR3 region has the DNA TGTGCCAGCAGGCTGGGAACCACGGGGTCACCCCTCCACTTT.

The J gene is TRBJ2-3, the V gene TRBV12-5; D unresolved. The germline V gene encodes CDR1 LGHNT and CDR2 FRNRAP. V was pared by 5 bases and J by 3 bases, with 9 bases between. The CDR3 is made up of 13 amino acids. CDR3 coding DNA: TGTGCTAGTGGTCCCGGGTTAACAGATACGCAGTATTTT. The encoded protein is CASGPGLTDTQYF.

V and J are TRBV5-1 and TRBJ1-2; D may be TRBD1 (5 bases). The CDR3 extends over 15 amino acids. V was cut by 1 base and J by 2 bases, with 12 bases left in between. Germline-derived CDR1 and CDR2 are SGHRS and YFSETQ. The CDR3 coding sequence is TGCGCCAGCAGCTTGCATCCTTCAGGGAACTATGGCTACACCTTC. Translating gives CASSLHPSGNYGYTF.

The chain joins TRBV2 to TRBJ2-3, with 13 bases identical to TRBD2. Germline CDR1 and CDR2: SNHLY and FYNNEI. Unmatched junction bases numbered 4, after V lost 6 bases and J lost 4 bases. This CDR3 spans 15 amino acids. In DNA, the CDR3 is TGTGCCAGCAGGATACTAGCGGGGGGGGCAGATACGCAGTATTTT. This translates into CASRILAGGADTQYF.

DNA for the CDR3: TGTGCCAGCAGCATAGATAGGAGGGGCTCCCCCCATACGCAGTATTTT. This sequence encodes CASSIDRRGSPHTQYF. This sequence joins TRBV5-4 and TRBJ2-3; D might be TRBD2 (6 bases). Germline V gene sequence: CDR1 SGHNT, CDR2 YYREEE (reference sequence). This CDR3 contains 16 residues. The V end was cut by 4 bases, the J end by 7 bases, with 22 bases between. The full variable domain, completed using reference TRBV5-4 and TRBJ2-3, is ETGVTQSPTHLIKTRGQQVTLRCSSQSGHNTVSWYQQALGQGPQFIFQYYREEENGRGNFPPRFSGLQFPNYSSELNVNALELDDSALYLCASSIDRRGSPHTQYFGPGTRLTVL.

V gene TRBV7-2 combines with J gene TRBJ1-1; D is unclear. The V end was cut by 1 base, the J end by 8 bases, with 11 bases between. This CDR3 has 13 amino acids. The V gene's germline CDR1 is SGHTA and CDR2 FQGNSA. The CDR3 region is CASSLVSGGEAFF. As DNA, the CDR3 is TGTGCCAGCAGCTTAGTAAGTGGAGGGGAAGCTTTCTTT.

This clone came up once. This chain uses TRBV7-3 with TRBJ2-1; 15 bases are a match to TRBD2. The CDR3 sequence is 15 residues long. V shed 5 bases and J 9 bases; nucleotides not matched to a gene: 5. Germline loops: CDR1 SGHTA, CDR2 FQGTGA. The chain's CDR3 is CASSAGTSGGSEQFF. CDR3 DNA sequence: TGTGCCAGCAGCGCCGGGACTAGCGGGGGGAGTGAGCAGTTCTTC.